This T cell receptor (beta chain) is from a study of blood T cell repertoires in COVID-19. Turning to the study itself: COVID-19 samples collected from the United States, Italy and Spain covered acute and convalescent phases.

In the authors' workflow: Amplifying reference gene primers gave estimates of nucleated cell counts. Sequencing used immunoSEQ multiplex PCR; TCRdb keeps in-frame clones, though not all of them. V and J calls and clone size are copied from that table; D and trimming were computed from the DNA. The sample holds 350,000 to 400,000 clones, roughly 87% seen once. Trimming removed 4 bases from V and 2 bases from J, with 12 bases in between. The length of the CDR3 is 14 residues. Germline CDR1 is SGHRS and CDR2 is YFSETQ. The study drew participants aged about 18 to 89 years from some 24 US areas. Participants had their cohort set by participant-reported clinical history.

J is TRBJ1-2 and V is TRBV5-1; D might be TRBD1 (6 bases). The material sequenced was PBMCs or T cells enriched from blood (not recorded which). This receptor was identified in a woman in her 30s who had recovered from COVID-19. CDR3 coding DNA: TGCGCCAGCAGCATAGGGGACAACAACTATGGCTACACCTTC. This sequence encodes CASSIGDNNYGYTF.